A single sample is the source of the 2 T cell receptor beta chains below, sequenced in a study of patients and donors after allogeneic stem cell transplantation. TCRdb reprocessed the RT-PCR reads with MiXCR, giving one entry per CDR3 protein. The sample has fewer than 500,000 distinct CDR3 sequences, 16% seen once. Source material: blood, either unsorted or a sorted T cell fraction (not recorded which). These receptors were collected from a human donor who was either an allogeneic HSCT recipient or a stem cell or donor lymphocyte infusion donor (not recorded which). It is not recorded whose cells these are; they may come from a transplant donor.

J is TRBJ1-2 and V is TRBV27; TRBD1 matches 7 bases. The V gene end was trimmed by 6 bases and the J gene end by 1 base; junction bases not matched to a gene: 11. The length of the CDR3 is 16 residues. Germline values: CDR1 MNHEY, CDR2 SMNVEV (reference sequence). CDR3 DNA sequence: TGTGCCAGCAGGGCAGTGGCGGGACAGAGTAACTATGGCTACACCTTC. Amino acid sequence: CASRAVAGQSNYGYTF.

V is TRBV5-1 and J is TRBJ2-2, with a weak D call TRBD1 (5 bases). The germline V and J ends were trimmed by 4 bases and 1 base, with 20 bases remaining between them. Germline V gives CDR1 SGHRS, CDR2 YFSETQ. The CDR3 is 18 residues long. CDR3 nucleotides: TGCGCCAGCAGCCCACAAAGGGTAGGGGTCGAGAACACCGGGGAGCTGTTTTTT. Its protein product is CASSPQRVGVENTGELFF.